The 9 T cell receptor beta chains reported below all come from one sample, sequenced in a study of Graves' ophthalmopathy and Graves' hyperthyroidism. Amplified TCR beta CDR3 regions were obtained using RNA transcripts as template. A first-round RT-PCR used HTBI primers, followed by a second-round multiplex PCR. TCRdb re-derived calls from the multiplex PCR reads in MiXCR, one entry per CDR3 protein. The table has about 210,000 distinct CDR3 sequences, 25% to 30% seen once; the top ten hold approximately 9.6%. The sample taken for sequencing was peripheral blood. The receptors here all came from a man aged 50 to 60 with Graves' ophthalmopathy.

The sample holds many counts of this clonotype. The CDR3 sequence: CASSDGTPFTPRGYTF. The CDR3 DNA reads as TGTGCCAGCAGTGACGGGACGCCATTTACACCGCGCGGCTACACCTTC. The V and J genes are TRBV6-2 or TRBV6-3 and TRBJ1-2; D may be TRBD1 (5 bases). CDR1 is MNHEY, CDR2 SVGEGT, per germline. V lost 5 bases, J lost 8 bases, and 24 bases lay in between. CDR3 length equals 16 residues.

This clonotype was observed many times. The chain couples TRBV7-2 to TRBJ2-7, with D possibly TRBD2 on 6 matching bases. The V end was cut by 4 bases, the J end by 2 bases, with 12 bases between. The CDR3 covers 14 residues. CDR1 SGHTA and CDR2 FQGNSA come from the germline V gene. The CDR3 protein is CASSYSRETYEQYF. The DNA of the CDR3 is TGTGCCAGCAGCTATAGCCGGGAGACCTACGAGCAGTACTTC. The entire variable domain, with the rest obtained from reference TRBV7-2 and TRBJ2-7, is as follows: GAGVSQSPSNKVTEKGKDVELRCDPISGHTALYWYRQSLGQGLEFLIYFQGNSAPDKSGLPSDRFSAERTGGSVSTLTIQRTQQEDSAVYLCASSYSRETYEQYFGPGTRLTVT.

This clonotype occurred many times. The chain recombines TRBV20-1 with TRBJ2-2; 8 bases are a match to TRBD2. The junction had 5 bases not matched to a gene; V was cut back by 1 base and J by 1 base. CDR3 size: 16 residues. Germline assignment: CDR1 DFQATT and CDR2 SNEGSKA (reference sequence). This CDR3 reads CSARGREGLNTGELFF. CDR3 DNA: TGCAGTGCTAGAGGTCGGGAGGGCCTGAACACCGGGGAGCTGTTTTTT.

This clonotype was counted at least ten times. The gene calls are TRBV6-1 and TRBJ2-7; the match to TRBD2 covers 12 bases. Germline values: CDR1 MNHNS, CDR2 SASEGT. The CDR3 contains 15 residues. The ends lost 0 bases at V and 4 bases at J; junction bases unmatched: 1. The CDR3 nucleotides are TGTGCCAGCAGTGAAGCGACTAGCGGGAGTTACGAGCAGTACTTC. It is translated as CASSEATSGSYEQYF.

There are a few counts of this clonotype. J is TRBJ2-7 and V is TRBV5-1; D may be TRBD1 or TRBD2 (5 bases each). Per germline, CDR1 SGHRS and CDR2 YFSETQ. This CDR3 region has 14 residues. The germline V and J ends were trimmed by 6 bases and 3 bases, with 16 bases remaining between them. CDR3 region: CASTLSGGGYEQYF. The CDR3 nucleotides are TGCGCCAGCACCCTTTCGGGTGGGGGCTACGAGCAGTACTTC.

This clonotype was seen repeatedly, ten times or more. The V gene is TRBV11-2, the J gene TRBJ2-5; weak D call: TRBD1 (6 bases). V was cut by 5 bases and J by 2 bases, with 12 bases left in between. This CDR3 has 14 residues. Germline V gives CDR1 SGHAT, CDR2 FQNNGV. The CDR3 DNA is TGTGCCAGCAGCCGCGGACAGCCTCAAGAGACCCAGTACTTC. Its protein product is CASSRGQPQETQYF. Combining the CDR3 with reference TRBV11-2 and TRBJ2-5 gives the whole variable domain EAGVAQSPRYKIIEKRQSVAFWCNPISGHATLYWYQQILGQGPKLLIQFQNNGVVDDSQLPKDRFSAERLKGVDSTLKIQPAKLEDSAVYLCASSRGQPQETQYFGPGTRLLVL.

The chain recombines TRBV6-5 with TRBJ2-5; 9 positions agree with TRBD1. The CDR3 is 15 residues long. With V trimmed by 4 bases and J by 2 bases, 5 bases remained unmatched. The germline V gene encodes CDR1 MNHEY and CDR2 SVGAGI. The CDR3 DNA is TGTGCCAGCAGTTCAGGACAGGGGCCGCAAGAGACCCAGTACTTC. Protein product: CASSSGQGPQETQYF.

The chain recombines TRBV27 with TRBJ2-7; a possible D gene is TRBD2 (5 bases). CDR3 length: 16 residues. V was cut by 5 bases and J by 0 bases, with 17 bases left in between. The V gene's germline CDR1 is MNHEY and CDR2 SMNVEV (reference sequence). DNA of the CDR3: TGTGCCAGCAGTCCCCTCTCGACGGGGAGCTCCTACGAGCAGTACTTC. Translating gives CASSPLSTGSSYEQYF.

The chain uses TRBV6-1 and TRBJ1-2; 7 bases align to TRBD1. V lost 6 bases to trimming and J lost 1 base; unmatched junction nucleotides: 8. Germline V gene lookup returns CDR1 MNHNS and CDR2 SASEGT. The CDR3 covers 15 residues. The CDR3 DNA sequence: TGTGCCAGCAGCCCCTGGGGACAGATTAACTATGGCTACACCTTC. This sequence encodes CASSPWGQINYGYTF.